The source of this T cell receptor (beta chain) is a study of vaccination and CD4 T cells after COVID-19. Study in general: Overlapping spike peptides served as the stimulus for the cells. These peptides came from SARS-CoV-2 and from the common cold coronaviruses HCoV-NL63, HCoV-OC43 and HCoV-229E.

Sequencing of the DNA from cultured CD4+ T cells was carried out with the Oncomine TCR Beta short-read assay. Investigators isolated genomic DNA from cultured CD4+ T cells. TCRdb reprocessed the PCR reads via MiXCR and lists one record per CDR3 protein. Here the sample spans some 11,000 distinct CDR3 sequences, about 45% being singletons. Trimming shortened V by 6 bases and J by 7 bases, and 22 bases separated the two germline ends. The CDR3 runs to 16 residues. Germline loops: CDR1 LNHDA, CDR2 SQIVND (reference sequence). About this clonotype itself: Its cognate antigen is unknown.

Sample treatment: approximately nine-day PBMC culture with coronavirus spike peptide pools or control peptides (ViraFEST assay). TCRs were sequenced by ViraFEST after antigen-specific T cells had been expanded with peptide pools. Study results and limitations: SARS-CoV-2-reactive clonotypes rose nonsignificantly, with the median going from approximately 21 to 40.

This TCR was recovered from a human donor who had recovered from COVID-19. J is TRBJ1-5 and V is TRBV19, with D possibly matching TRBD1 (5 bases). The sequencing input was CD4+ T cells from blood, cultured in vitro. The CDR3 region is CASSPVGRGLGQPQHF. The CDR3 nucleotides are TGTGCCAGTAGCCCAGTGGGGCGAGGTTTGGGGCAGCCCCAGCATTTT.